A single sample is the source of the 16 T cell receptor beta chains below, sequenced in a study of blood T cell repertoires in COVID-19. The protocol was immunoSEQ multiplex PCR, while the TCRdb copy is restricted to in-frame clones and leaves out a portion. The top ten clones hold around 5% of a sample with roughly 120,000 clones, 86% of them seen once. Material: peripheral blood. Receptor source: a human donor in a cohort sampled during active COVID-19.

The table lists this clone with a few counts. The V call is TRBV27, the J call TRBJ2-3; perhaps TRBD2 as D (5 bases). This CDR3 contains 18 residues. Germline V lookup: CDR1 MNHEY, CDR2 SMNVEV (reference sequence). V was pared by 1 base and J by 5 bases, with 22 bases between. CDR3 sequence (DNA): TGTGCCAGCAGTTTATTCGGCGGGTCGGGGTGGGGTAAAGATACGCAGTATTTT. Encoded protein: CASSLFGGSGWGKDTQYF.

The chain employs TRBV28 and TRBJ1-6, with D maybe TRBD1 (5 bases). Germline V gene sequence: CDR1 MDHEN, CDR2 SYDVKM. This CDR3 has 15 residues. V was pared by 4 bases and J by 3 bases, with 10 bases between. The CDR3 region is CASSSLGGYNSPLHF. DNA of the CDR3: TGTGCCAGCAGTTCCCTCGGGGGCTATAATTCACCCCTCCACTTT.

V and J are TRBV24-1 and TRBJ2-5; 16 bases agree with TRBD2. Per the germline V gene, CDR1 is KGHDR and CDR2 is SFDVKD. This CDR3 has 19 amino acids. With V trimmed by 4 bases and J by 4 bases, 11 bases remained unmatched. CDR3 residues: CATSDYLGLAGGPGETQYF. In DNA, the CDR3 is TGTGCCACCAGTGACTATCTGGGACTAGCGGGAGGGCCCGGAGAGACCCAGTACTTC.

The chain combines TRBV30 with TRBJ2-1; D is unclear. This CDR3 contains 10 residues. The germline CDR1 and CDR2 sequences are GTSNPN and SVGIG (reference sequence). Between the trimmed V and J ends, which lost 2 bases and 8 bases, there was a span of 4 bases. CDR3 in amino acids: CAWSRDEQFF. The CDR3, as DNA: TGTGCCTGGAGTCGGGATGAGCAGTTCTTC.

V usage is TRBV7-9 and J usage is TRBJ2-3, with 9 bases lining up with TRBD1. Losses at the gene ends were 6 bases for V and 8 bases for J; bases not matched to a gene: 9. Per germline, CDR1 SEHNR and CDR2 FQNEAQ (reference sequence). This CDR3 has 14 amino acids. Here the CDR3 DNA reads TGTGCCAGCAGACAGGGGGCGGATGGCGGTACGCAGTATTTT. It translates to CASRQGADGGTQYF.

The CDR3 DNA follows: TGCGCCAGCAGCTTAAAACTGGGCCGTGTGGCGACAGATACGCAGTATTTT. Its protein product is CASSLKLGRVATDTQYF. This chain links TRBV5-1 with TRBJ2-3; D remains unclear. Per the germline V gene, CDR1 is SGHRS and CDR2 is YFSETQ. Trimming pared 2 bases from V and 3 bases from J, leaving 19 bases between. The CDR3 extends over 17 amino acids. The whole variable domain, filled in from reference TRBV5-1 and TRBJ2-3, reads KAGVTQTPRYLIKTRGQQVTLSCSPISGHRSVSWYQQTPGQGLQFLFEYFSETQRNKGNFPGRFSGRQFSNSRSEMNVSTLELGDSALYLCASSLKLGRVATDTQYFGPGTRLTVL.

The chain uses TRBV7-8 and TRBJ2-1; 7 bases are shared with TRBD2. Germline CDR1 and CDR2: SGHVS and FQNEAQ. Unmatched junction bases numbered 16, after V lost 5 bases and J lost 9 bases. CDR3 size: 16 residues. The CDR3 protein is CASSLFSGSRLREQFF. CDR3 DNA: TGTGCCAGCAGCCTATTTAGCGGGTCCCGGCTGCGTGAGCAGTTCTTC.

This chain links TRBV3-1 (or the pseudogene TRBV3-2) with TRBJ2-5; D might be TRBD1 (5 bases). The V end lost 5 bases, the J end lost 5 bases, and 15 bases lay between the germline ends. Germline loops: CDR1 LGHDT, CDR2 YNNKEL (reference sequence). This CDR3 is 14 amino acids long. In DNA, the CDR3 is TGTGCCAGCAGCAGGGGTCTGGGTCAGGAGACCCAGTACTTC. This gives the protein CASSRGLGQETQYF.

V and J are TRBV24-1 and TRBJ2-1; a weak D match, TRBD1 (6 bases). V lost 5 bases and J 6 bases, leaving 7 bases between the germline ends. This CDR3 has 12 amino acids. From germline, CDR1 is KGHDR and CDR2 SFDVKD. The CDR3 DNA is TGTGCCACCAGTGTACAGGGCAATGAGCAGTTCTTC. Translating gives CATSVQGNEQFF.

This clone was seen a handful of times. This rearrangement joins TRBV18 to TRBJ2-7; 11 bases line up with TRBD2. Germline V lookup: CDR1 KGHSH, CDR2 LQKENI. After removal of 4 bases from V and 2 bases from J, the junction contained 7 bases not matched to a gene. The CDR3 totals 16 residues. The CDR3 region has the DNA TGTGCCAGCTCACGCGGGGGACTAGCGGAACCCTACGAGCAGTACTTC. Protein: CASSRGGLAEPYEQYF.

The V gene is TRBV7-9, the J gene TRBJ2-7; D perhaps matches TRBD1 (5 bases). The V end was cut by 5 bases, the J end by 4 bases, with 9 bases between. Germline assignment: CDR1 SEHNR and CDR2 FQNEAQ (reference sequence). The CDR3 runs 12 residues. The CDR3 DNA sequence: TGTGCCAGCAGCACACAGGAATACGAGCAGTACTTC. This gives the protein CASSTQEYEQYF. The full variable domain, in which reference TRBV7-9 and TRBJ2-7 provide the parts outside the CDR3, is DTGVSQNPRHKITKRGQNVTFRCDPISEHNRLYWYRQTLGQGPEFLTYFQNEAQLEKSRLLSDRFSAERPKGSFSTLEIQRTEQGDSAMYLCASSTQEYEQYFGPGTRLTVT.

This chain uses TRBV5-6 with TRBJ2-1, with TRBD1 matching over 9 bases. The CDR3 totals 17 residues. The J segment lost 7 bases and the V segment lost 0 bases, leaving 11 bases of the junction unmatched. CDR1 is SGHDT, CDR2 YYEEEE, per germline. The CDR3 bases are TGTGCCAGCAGCTTGGCAGTTCTGGGACAGGGAACAAATGAGCAGTTCTTC. Amino acids: CASSLAVLGQGTNEQFF.

V is TRBV11-2 and J is TRBJ1-5, with 8 bases lining up with TRBD1. Unmatched junction bases numbered 4, after V lost 5 bases and J lost 7 bases. Germline CDR1 and CDR2: SGHAT and FQNNGV. The CDR3 totals 13 residues. The CDR3 region is CASSPDRGQPQHF. As DNA, the CDR3 is TGTGCCAGCAGCCCCGACAGGGGCCAGCCCCAGCATTTT.

The chain couples TRBV5-1 to TRBJ2-7; the match to TRBD2 covers 12 bases. The J segment lost 0 bases and the V segment lost 3 bases, leaving 10 bases of the junction unmatched. This CDR3 has 18 amino acids. Germline loops: CDR1 SGHRS, CDR2 YFSETQ. CDR3 bases: TGCGCCAGCAGCTCCGGACTAGCGGGACAATTATACTCCTACGAGCAGTACTTC. It yields the protein CASSSGLAGQLYSYEQYF.

The chain joins TRBV7-9 to TRBJ2-1; 7 positions agree with TRBD2. CDR1 and CDR2 (germline): SEHNR, FQNEAQ (reference sequence). V gave up 6 bases and J gave up 8 bases; unmatched junction bases: 4. This CDR3 region has 12 residues. The CDR3 sequence: CASRFGLDEQFF. The CDR3 DNA follows: TGTGCCAGCAGGTTCGGACTAGATGAGCAGTTCTTC.

The chain combines TRBV20-1 with TRBJ1-2; D ambiguous. Trimming removed 0 bases at V and 8 bases at J, with 7 bases between. Per the germline V gene, CDR1 is DFQATT and CDR2 is SNEGSKA (reference sequence). This CDR3 is 11 amino acids long. The CDR3 protein is CSAREARGYTF. CDR3 DNA: TGCAGTGCTAGAGAGGCCAGGGGCTACACCTTC.